This T cell receptor (beta chain) is drawn from a study of cytomegalovirus exposure and HLA in healthy donors. PCR amplification relied on 60 Vbeta primers (plus 13 Jbeta primers). The table came from immunoSEQ multiplex PCR; TCRdb's copy has only in-frame clones and leaves some out. Of around 260,000 clones listed, about four fifths are singletons. This clonotype originated in a girl aged 2 to 9 in good health and CMV-seronegative. The sample was PBMCs.

The CDR3, as DNA: TGTGCCAGCAGTTGGGACAGCACCGGGGAGCTGTTTTTT. Translated, it gives CASSWDSTGELFF. The genes are TRBV5-4 and TRBJ2-2, with TRBD1 matching over 7 bases. Germline CDR1 is SGHNT and CDR2 is YYREEE (reference sequence). The V segment lost 5 bases and the J segment 4 bases; nucleotides outside the gene matches: 2. The CDR3 sequence is 13 residues long. Combining the CDR3 with reference TRBV5-4 and TRBJ2-2 gives the whole variable domain ETGVTQSPTHLIKTRGQQVTLRCSSQSGHNTVSWYQQALGQGPQFIFQYYREEENGRGNFPPRFSGLQFPNYSSELNVNALELDDSALYLCASSWDSTGELFFGEGSRLTVL.